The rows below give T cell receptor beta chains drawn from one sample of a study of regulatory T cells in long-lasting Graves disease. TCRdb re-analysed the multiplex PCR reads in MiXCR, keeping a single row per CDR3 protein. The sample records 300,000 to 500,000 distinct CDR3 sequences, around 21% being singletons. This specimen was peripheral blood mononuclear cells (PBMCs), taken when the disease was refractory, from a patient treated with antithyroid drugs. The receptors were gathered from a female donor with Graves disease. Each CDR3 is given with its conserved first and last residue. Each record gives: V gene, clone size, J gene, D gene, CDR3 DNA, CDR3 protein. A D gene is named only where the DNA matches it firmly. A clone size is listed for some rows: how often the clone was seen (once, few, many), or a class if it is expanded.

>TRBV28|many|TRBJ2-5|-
TGTGCCAGCCTCACCTCGGGGGAGACCCAGTACTTC
CASLTSGETQYF
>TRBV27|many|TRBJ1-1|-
TGTGCCAGCAGTTATTCCGGGACACCTATTGGGATAGCTGAAGCTTTCTTT
CASSYSGTPIGIAEAFF
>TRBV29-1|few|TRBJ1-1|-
TGCAGCGTTGCGGGGGGAAGTTCGACTGAAGCTTTCTTT
CSVAGGSSTEAFF
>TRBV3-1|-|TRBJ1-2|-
TGTGCCAGCAGCCCGGGCCTGCTAGGTGCTAACTATGGCTACACCTTC
CASSPGLLGANYGYTF
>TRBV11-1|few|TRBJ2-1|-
TGTGCCAGCAGCCGATGGACTGGACTATCCTACAATGAGCAGTTCTTC
CASSRWTGLSYNEQFF
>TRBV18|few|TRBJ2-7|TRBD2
TGTGCCAGCTCACCAGGGAGACTAGCGGGAACCGAGCAGTACTTC
CASSPGRLAGTEQYF
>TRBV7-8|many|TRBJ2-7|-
TGTGCCAGCAGCTTAGCTAGGGCCAGGGGAGGCCCCTACGAGCAGTACTTC
CASSLARARGGPYEQYF
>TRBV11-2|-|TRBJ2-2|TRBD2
TGTGCCAGCAGCTCCAGGACTAGCGGGAGCGCCGGGGAGCTGTTTTTT
CASSSRTSGSAGELFF
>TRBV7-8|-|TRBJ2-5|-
TGTGCCAGCAGCTTACCCCTCGGCGGGGGCCTGGAGACCCAGTACTTC
CASSLPLGGGLETQYF
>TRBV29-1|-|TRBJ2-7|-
TGCAGCGTTGGTACTAGCAGCTATTCCGAGCAGTACTTC
CSVGTSSYSEQYF
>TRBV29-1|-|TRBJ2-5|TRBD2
TGCAGCGTGGGGGGGAGAGAGACCCAGTACTTC
CSVGGRETQYF
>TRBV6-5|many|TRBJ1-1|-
TGTGCCAGCAGTTACCGAGTCGAACCGAGGGCTGAAGCTTTCTTT
CASSYRVEPRAEAFF
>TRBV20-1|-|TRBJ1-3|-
TGCAGTGCTAGAGATATTCAGTGGACTGGAAACACCATATATTTT
CSARDIQWTGNTIYF
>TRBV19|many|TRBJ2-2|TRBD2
TGTGCCAGTAGTATTTGGCCTAGCGGGCCGGGACGGACCGGGGAGCTGTTTTTT
CASSIWPSGPGRTGELFF
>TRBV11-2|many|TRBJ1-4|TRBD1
TGTGCCAGCAGCTCGGCGAGACAGGGACATGAAAAACTGTTTTTT
CASSSARQGHEKLFF
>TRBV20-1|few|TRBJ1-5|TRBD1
TGCAGTGCTAGAAGGGACAGGGGGGAGTTTCAGCCCCAGCATTTT
CSARRDRGEFQPQHF
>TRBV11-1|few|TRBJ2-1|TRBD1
TGTGCCAGCAGCTCACGACAGGGGCTTTTCCTTCTGAATGAGCAGTTCTTC
CASSSRQGLFLLNEQFF